The 30 T cell receptor beta chains listed next were all sequenced from one sample in a study of metastatic and nonmetastatic thyroid tumors. TCRdb reanalyzed the PCR reads via MiXCR. The repertoire includes some 30,000 clones, roughly 30% of them detected once, and about 30% sits in the top ten. Thyroid surgery was preceded by no treatment in any patient. The sequencing input was blood. The receptors derive from a female donor with papillary thyroid cancer or a benign thyroid nodule (not recorded which). Some clones in this sample may be carry-over from other donors' samples.

J is TRBJ1-2 and V is TRBV11-3; D gene unclear. V was trimmed by 0 bases and J by 7 bases, leaving 9 bases between them. CDR3 length: 13 residues. CDR1 is SGHNT, CDR2 YENEEA, per germline. CDR3 amino acids: CASSLDQRVGYTF. For the CDR3, the DNA is TGTGCCAGCAGCTTAGATCAAAGGGTTGGCTACACCTTC.

A note on this clone: The junction does not match germline at one end; this may be a read error. The chain links TRBV28 to TRBJ2-3, with 9 nucleotides matching TRBD2. CDR3 length: 17 amino acids. Germline V gene sequence: CDR1 MDHEN, CDR2 SYDVKM. As DNA, the CDR3 is TGTGCCAACAGTACATTGACTAGCGGAACACGGGAAGATACGCAGTATTTT. Amino acid sequence: CANSTLTSGTREDTQYF.

V is TRBV6-1 and J is TRBJ1-1, with D perhaps matching TRBD1 (5 bases). Trimming cost V 0 bases and J 0 bases, with 14 bases left between them. CDR1 MNHNS and CDR2 SASEGT come from the germline V gene. This CDR3 has 17 amino acids. In nucleotides, the CDR3 is TGTGCCAGCAGTGAAGCGCTTTCCGGAGGGGTGAACACTGAAGCTTTCTTT. It translates to CASSEALSGGVNTEAFF.

This clone came up many times. This chain joins TRBV7-2 and TRBJ1-5, with 7 bases identical to TRBD1. The CDR3 has 15 residues. Germline assignment: CDR1 SGHTA and CDR2 FQGNSA. Trimming removed 3 bases from V and 2 bases from J; junction bases left unmatched: 4. CDR3 in amino acids: CASSLEGGGNQPQHF. Written as DNA, the CDR3 is TGTGCCAGCAGCTTGGAAGGGGGCGGCAATCAGCCCCAGCATTTT.

The chain's CDR3 is CASSTIGTGYNSPLHF. The CDR3 DNA follows: TGTGCCAGCAGTACCATCGGGACAGGCTATAATTCACCCCTCCACTTT. The rearrangement uses TRBV6-4 and TRBJ1-6, with 8 bases identical to TRBD1. Trimming took 5 bases from V and 3 from J; bases not matched to a gene: 6. The CDR3 has 16 amino acids. Germline-derived CDR1 and CDR2 are MRHNA and SNTAGT.

Relative to its sample, this clone is medium-sized. The chain employs TRBV5-1 and TRBJ2-7; D is ambiguous. Between the trimmed V and J ends, which lost 4 bases and 0 bases, there was a span of 2 bases. The CDR3 contains 11 residues. CDR1 SGHRS and CDR2 YFSETQ come from the germline V gene. DNA for the CDR3: TGCGCCAGCAGCCACTCCTACGAGCAGTACTTC. This gives the protein CASSHSYEQYF. Using reference TRBV5-1 and TRBJ2-7 for the parts outside the CDR3, the full variable domain is KAGVTQTPRYLIKTRGQQVTLSCSPISGHRSVSWYQQTPGQGLQFLFEYFSETQRNKGNFPGRFSGRQFSNSRSEMNVSTLELGDSALYLCASSHSYEQYFGPGTRLTVT.

This clone appeared a few times. The chain combines TRBV6-1 with TRBJ2-3, with 8 bases aligning to TRBD2. The CDR3 length is 15 residues. V was clipped by 6 bases and J by 1 base; unmatched bases: 6. The germline CDR1 and CDR2 sequences are MNHNS and SASEGT. The CDR3 coding sequence is TGTGCCAGCAGCCAGCGGGGGCTCGGCACAGATACGCAGTATTTT. Translated, it gives CASSQRGLGTDTQYF.

This clone has ten or more counts. This chain links TRBV5-1 with TRBJ1-6; D unclear. CDR3 size: 15 residues. Looked up from germline, CDR1 is SGHRS and CDR2 is YFSETQ. V gave up 2 bases and J gave up 7 bases, with 13 bases separating them. CDR3 loop: CASSLDGLLNSPLHF. CDR3 nucleotides: TGCGCCAGCAGCTTAGATGGCCTATTGAATTCACCCCTCCACTTT. Full variable domain (remainder filled in from reference TRBV5-1 and TRBJ1-6): KAGVTQTPRYLIKTRGQQVTLSCSPISGHRSVSWYQQTPGQGLQFLFEYFSETQRNKGNFPGRFSGRQFSNSRSEMNVSTLELGDSALYLCASSLDGLLNSPLHFGNGTRLTVT.

This clone was recorded many times. The V and J genes are TRBV5-1 and TRBJ1-2, with D perhaps TRBD1 (5 bases). The germline V gene encodes CDR1 SGHRS and CDR2 YFSETQ. The CDR3 totals 14 residues. V lost 0 bases and J 6 bases, leaving 12 bases between the germline ends. The CDR3 bases are TGCGCCAGCAGCTTGGACCAGGGATGGGATGGCTACACCTTC. This translates into CASSLDQGWDGYTF.

This clone was found a few times. The V and J genes are TRBV6-5 and TRBJ2-3; 8 bases line up with TRBD2. J gave up 2 bases and V 0 bases, and 4 bases lay outside the gene matches. The CDR3 has 16 amino acids. Germline assignment: CDR1 MNHEY and CDR2 SVGAGI. CDR3 nucleotides: TGTGCCAGCAGTTACTCAAGCGGGGGCTTCACAGATACGCAGTATTTT. Protein sequence: CASSYSSGGFTDTQYF.

This clone was observed a few times. The chain is built from TRBV6-1 and TRBJ1-2; no reliable D call. The CDR3 spans 15 residues. V was cut by 5 bases and J by 4 bases, with 17 bases left in between. The V gene's germline CDR1 is MNHNS and CDR2 SASEGT. CDR3 coding DNA: TGTGCCAGCAGTACCCAGAGAACATGGATCTATGGCTACACCTTC. Protein product: CASSTQRTWIYGYTF.

This clone came up once. The chain links TRBV5-1 to TRBJ1-1; D unresolved. The CDR3 totals 14 residues. Between the trimmed V and J ends, which lost 2 bases and 1 base, there was a span of 9 bases. The V gene's germline CDR1 is SGHRS and CDR2 YFSETQ. CDR3 nucleotides: TGCGCCAGCAGCTTCGCCTTGGGGAACACTGAAGCTTTCTTT. The encoded protein is CASSFALGNTEAFF.

This clone is medium-sized within its sample. The V call is TRBV6-2 or TRBV6-3, the J call TRBJ2-7; tentatively, D is TRBD2 (6 bases). Between the trimmed V and J ends, which lost 5 bases and 6 bases, there was a span of 17 bases. This CDR3 contains 14 residues. CDR1 is MNHEY, CDR2 SVGEGT, per germline. This CDR3 reads CASSVRRGSFEQYF. The CDR3 DNA sequence: TGTGCCAGCAGTGTTCGGCGGGGATCGTTCGAGCAGTACTTC.

The table lists this clone with many counts. CDR3 sequence (DNA): TGTGCCAGCTCACGGACGGGACAGATCCACAATGAGCAGTTCTTC. Protein sequence: CASSRTGQIHNEQFF. The chain combines TRBV18 with TRBJ2-1; 7 bases map to TRBD1. The CDR3 contains 15 residues. Germline V lookup: CDR1 KGHSH, CDR2 LQKENI. With 4 bases clipped from V and 5 bases from J, the junction kept 8 bases outside the gene matches.

This CDR3 is CASSSLGANSGNTIYF. The DNA of the CDR3 is TGTGCCAGCAGCTCTTTGGGGGCCAACTCTGGAAACACCATATATTTT. The V gene is TRBV13, the J gene TRBJ1-3; D is possibly TRBD1 (6 bases). Trimming took 4 bases from V and 0 from J, leaving 13 bases between them. Germline V lookup: CDR1 PRHDT, CDR2 FYEKMQ (reference sequence). This CDR3 has 16 amino acids.

The sample holds a few counts of this clone. The chain employs TRBV28 and TRBJ2-7; 8 nucleotides agree with TRBD2. J was trimmed by 3 bases and V by 6 bases; bases with no gene match: 10. The CDR3 has 15 amino acids. Looked up from germline, CDR1 is MDHEN and CDR2 is SYDVKM. CDR3 residues: CASSLPGTSFYEQYF. Written as DNA, the CDR3 is TGTGCCAGCAGCTTACCCGGGACTAGTTTCTACGAGCAGTACTTC.

This clone was seen more than once but under ten times. CDR3 in DNA: TGTGCCAGCAGCCTCCGGGGCGCGAACGGGGAGCTGTTTTTT. Protein: CASSLRGANGELFF. V is TRBV11-3 and J is TRBJ2-2; tentatively, D is TRBD1 or TRBD2 (5 bases each). Germline V lookup: CDR1 SGHNT, CDR2 YENEEA. This CDR3 is built from 14 residues. V dropped 5 bases and J dropped 7 bases, with 14 bases sitting between them. The variable domain in full, with the rest retrieved from reference TRBV11-3 and TRBJ2-2, is EAGVVQSPRYKIIEKKQPVAFWCNPISGHNTLYWYLQNLGQGPELLIRYENEEAVDDSQLPKDRFSAERLKGVDSTLKIQPAELGDSAVYLCASSLRGANGELFFGEGSRLTVL.

In this sample, this clone turned up a few times. The CDR3 coding sequence is TGTGCCAGCAGTTTAGGTGGGTCCAGAACTCTAAACTATGGCTACACCTTC. The encoded protein is CASSLGGSRTLNYGYTF. The chain joins TRBV28 to TRBJ1-2; D unclear. The germline V and J ends were trimmed by 2 bases and 2 bases, with 18 bases remaining between them. Germline V gene data show CDR1 as MDHEN and CDR2 as SYDVKM. There are 17 residues in the CDR3.

At least ten counts were recorded for this clone. CDR3 in DNA: TGTGCCAGCAGCTTAGCGTCTATCGCCGGGGCCTCCTACGAGCAGTACTTC. Residues: CASSLASIAGASYEQYF. The chain combines TRBV7-8 with TRBJ2-7, with D perhaps being TRBD1 or TRBD2 (5 bases each). The V and J ends lost 0 bases and 0 bases respectively, with 15 bases between them. Germline-derived CDR1 and CDR2 are SGHVS and FQNEAQ. The CDR3 runs to 17 residues.

The chain is built from TRBV27 and TRBJ1-1, with D possibly TRBD1 on 6 matching bases. V dropped 3 bases and J dropped 4 bases, with 15 bases sitting between them. Germline CDR1 is MNHEY and CDR2 is SMNVEV (reference sequence). The CDR3 spans 15 residues. The CDR3 DNA sequence: TGTGCCAGCAGTTTTTCGGAAGTAGGGGGCACTGAAGCTTTCTTT. This gives the protein CASSFSEVGGTEAFF.

This clone is classed as medium-sized. The chain recombines TRBV6-1 with TRBJ1-5; D is ambiguous. Germline V gene lookup returns CDR1 MNHNS and CDR2 SASEGT. The CDR3 spans 13 residues. Trimming shortened V by 3 bases and J by 9 bases, and 12 bases separated the two germline ends. Written as DNA, the CDR3 is TGTGCCAGCAGTGACGGTTTTTTGGGGCCCCAGCATTTT. Protein product: CASSDGFLGPQHF.

About this clone: Relative to the germline gene, one junction end is altered; a read error may explain this. This chain joins TRBV11-3 and TRBJ2-2; D might be TRBD1 (5 bases). The CDR3 length is 14 residues. Germline V gene sequence: CDR1 SGHNT, CDR2 YENEEA. The CDR3 loop reads CASSPRQNTAELFF. The CDR3 region has the DNA TGTGCCAGCAGCCCCCGACAGAACACCGCGGAGCTGTTTTTT.

The chain recombines TRBV4-1 with TRBJ1-2; D might be TRBD1 (6 bases). The CDR3 is 13 residues long. The germline V gene encodes CDR1 MGHRA and CDR2 YSYEKL. The V end lost 3 bases, the J end lost 8 bases, and 13 bases lay between the germline ends. The CDR3 DNA follows: TGCGCCAGCAGCCAGGACACAGGGTACGGCTACACCTTC. As protein: CASSQDTGYGYTF.

The chain uses TRBV4-1 and TRBJ2-7; 11 bases align to TRBD2. The CDR3 is 18 amino acids. CDR1 is MGHRA, CDR2 YSYEKL, per germline. With 0 bases clipped from V and 7 bases from J, the junction kept 14 bases outside the gene matches. The CDR3 DNA sequence: TGCGCCAGCAGCCAAGATGTGGGGGCAACTAGCGGGAGAGCTGAGCAGTACTTC. As protein: CASSQDVGATSGRAEQYF.

The genes are TRBV11-2 and TRBJ1-2, with D uncertain. The CDR3 extends over 14 amino acids. Germline lookup yields CDR1 SGHAT and CDR2 FQNNGV. V was trimmed by 0 bases and J by 4 bases, leaving 9 bases between them. The CDR3: CASSLDGDGYGYTF. CDR3 coding DNA: TGTGCCAGCAGCTTAGACGGCGACGGCTATGGCTACACCTTC.

This clone was seen only a few times. The chain employs TRBV6-1 and TRBJ1-4; D gene unclear. Germline V gene sequence: CDR1 MNHNS, CDR2 SASEGT. This CDR3 region has 15 residues. V was shortened by 10 bases and J by 5 bases, with 20 bases between the two germline ends. CDR3 amino acids: CATRVPLLENEKLFF. The CDR3 bases are TGTGCCACCCGGGTCCCACTCCTGGAAAATGAAAAACTGTTTTTT.

This clone was observed at least ten times. This rearrangement joins TRBV7-2 to TRBJ1-6, with TRBD1 identical over 7 bases. Looked up from germline, CDR1 is SGHTA and CDR2 is FQGNSA. Unmatched junction bases numbered 5, after V lost 2 bases and J lost 7 bases. CDR3 size: 15 residues. The CDR3 loop reads CASSLQGGTNSPLHF. The CDR3 DNA follows: TGTGCCAGCAGCTTACAGGGGGGAACCAATTCACCCCTCCACTTT.

The rearrangement uses TRBV28 and TRBJ2-2; D uncertain. V lost 3 bases and J 0 bases, leaving 8 bases between the germline ends. Germline V gives CDR1 MDHEN, CDR2 SYDVKM. CDR3 length: 15 residues. Here the CDR3 DNA reads TGTGCCAGCAGTTTTCGGTACCCGAACACCGGGGAGCTGTTTTTT. Translated: CASSFRYPNTGELFF. The full variable domain, rest sourced from reference TRBV28 and TRBJ2-2, is DVKVTQSSRYLVKRTGEKVFLECVQDMDHENMFWYRQDPGLGLRLIYFSYDVKMKEKGDIPEGYSVSREKKERFSLILESASTNQTSMYLCASSFRYPNTGELFFGEGSRLTVL.

This clone was counted ten times or more. The chain has TRBV11-1 and TRBJ2-3; the match to TRBD2 covers 8 bases. The CDR3 consists of 18 residues. Germline loops: CDR1 SGHAT, CDR2 FQDESV (reference sequence). Unmatched junction bases numbered 11, after V lost 1 base and J lost 2 bases. The CDR3 sequence is CASSLGQTAGVHTDTQYF. As DNA, the CDR3 is TGTGCCAGCAGCTTAGGACAGACAGCGGGAGTTCACACAGATACGCAGTATTTT. Using reference TRBV11-1 and TRBJ2-3 for the parts outside the CDR3, the full variable domain is EAEVAQSPRYKITEKSQAVAFWCDPISGHATLYWYRQILGQGPELLVQFQDESVVDDSQLPKDRFSAERLKGVDSTLKIQPAELGDSAMYLCASSLGQTAGVHTDTQYFGPGTRLTVL.

This clone was seen repeatedly, ten times or more. The chain combines TRBV7-9 with TRBJ2-2, with TRBD2 matching over 10 bases. V dropped 3 bases and J dropped 5; count of bases not matched to a gene: 3. Germline V gene lookup returns CDR1 SEHNR and CDR2 FQNEAQ (reference sequence). The CDR3 has 15 residues. CDR3 protein: CASSLPTSGTGELFF. CDR3 sequence (DNA): TGTGCCAGCAGCTTGCCGACTAGCGGGACCGGGGAGCTGTTTTTT.